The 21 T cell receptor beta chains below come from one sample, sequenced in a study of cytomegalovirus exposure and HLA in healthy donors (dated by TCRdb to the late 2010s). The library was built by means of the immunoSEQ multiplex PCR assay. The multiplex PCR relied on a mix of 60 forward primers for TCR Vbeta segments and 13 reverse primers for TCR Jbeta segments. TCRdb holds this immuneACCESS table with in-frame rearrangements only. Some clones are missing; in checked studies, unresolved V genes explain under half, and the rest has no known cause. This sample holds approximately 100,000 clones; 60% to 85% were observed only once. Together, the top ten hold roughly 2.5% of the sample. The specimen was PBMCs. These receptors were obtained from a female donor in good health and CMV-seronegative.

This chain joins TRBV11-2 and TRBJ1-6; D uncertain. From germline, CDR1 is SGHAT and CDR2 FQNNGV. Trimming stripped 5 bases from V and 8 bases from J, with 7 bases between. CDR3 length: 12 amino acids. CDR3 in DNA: TGTGCCAGCAGCCAAAATTATTCACCCCTCCACTTT. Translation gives CASSQNYSPLHF.

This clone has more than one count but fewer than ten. CDR3 residues: CASSQGPPFYEQYF. In nucleotides, the CDR3 is TGCGCCAGCAGCCAGGGCCCCCCTTTCTACGAGCAGTACTTC. The chain combines TRBV4-1 with TRBJ2-7; D uncertain. Germline V lookup: CDR1 MGHRA, CDR2 YSYEKL. With 3 bases removed from V and 3 bases from J, the gap between germline ends came to 12 bases. This CDR3 contains 14 residues.

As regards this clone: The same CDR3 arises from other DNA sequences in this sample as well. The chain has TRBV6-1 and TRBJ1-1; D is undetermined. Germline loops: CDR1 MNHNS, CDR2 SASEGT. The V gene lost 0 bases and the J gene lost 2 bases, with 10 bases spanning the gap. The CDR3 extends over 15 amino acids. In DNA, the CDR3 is TGTGCCAGCAGTGAAGCGGGAGGATTAAACACTGAAGCTTTCTTT. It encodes CASSEAGGLNTEAFF.

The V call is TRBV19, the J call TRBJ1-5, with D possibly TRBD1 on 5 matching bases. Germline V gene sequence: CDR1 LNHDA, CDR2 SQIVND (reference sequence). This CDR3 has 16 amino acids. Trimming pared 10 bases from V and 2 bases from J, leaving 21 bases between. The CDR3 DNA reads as TGTGCCACCACGCCAGTAGGGGCGCTTGGCAATCAGCCCCAGCATTTT. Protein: CATTPVGALGNQPQHF.

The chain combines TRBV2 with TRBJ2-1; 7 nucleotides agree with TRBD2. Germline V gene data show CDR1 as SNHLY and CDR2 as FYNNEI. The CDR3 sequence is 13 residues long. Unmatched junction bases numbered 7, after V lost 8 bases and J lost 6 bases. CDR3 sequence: CASRGPGGNEQFF. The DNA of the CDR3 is TGTGCCAGCCGAGGCCCGGGGGGCAATGAGCAGTTCTTC.

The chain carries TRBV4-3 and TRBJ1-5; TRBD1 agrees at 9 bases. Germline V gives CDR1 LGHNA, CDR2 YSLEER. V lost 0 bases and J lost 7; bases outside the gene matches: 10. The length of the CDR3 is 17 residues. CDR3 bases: TGCGCCAGCAGCCAAGATCTCGGGGACAGGGTAGGACAGCCCCAGCATTTT. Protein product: CASSQDLGDRVGQPQHF.

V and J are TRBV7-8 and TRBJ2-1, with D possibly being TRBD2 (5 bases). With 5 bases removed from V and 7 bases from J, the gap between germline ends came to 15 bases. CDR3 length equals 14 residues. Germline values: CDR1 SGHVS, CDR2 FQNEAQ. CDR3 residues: CASSENLALNEQFF. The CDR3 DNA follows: TGTGCCAGCAGCGAAAATCTAGCTTTGAATGAGCAGTTCTTC.

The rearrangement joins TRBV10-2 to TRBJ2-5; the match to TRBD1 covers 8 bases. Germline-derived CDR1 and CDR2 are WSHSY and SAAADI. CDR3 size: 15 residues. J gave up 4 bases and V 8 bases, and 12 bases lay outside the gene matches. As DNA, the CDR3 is TGCGCCAGCTTAGCCGGGACAGGACCTCGAGAGACCCAGTACTTC. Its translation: CASLAGTGPRETQYF.

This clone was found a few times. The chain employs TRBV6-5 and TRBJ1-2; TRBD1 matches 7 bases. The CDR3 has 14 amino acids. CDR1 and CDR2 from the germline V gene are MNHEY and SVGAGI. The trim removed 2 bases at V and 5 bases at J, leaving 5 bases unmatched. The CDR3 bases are TGTGCCAGCAGTTACGGGACAGCACGTTATGGCTACACCTTC. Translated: CASSYGTARYGYTF.

The CDR3 nucleotides read TGTGCCAGCAGCCATGGACAGGGTTCCTACGAGCAGTACTTC. This encodes CASSHGQGSYEQYF. The V gene is TRBV4-2, the J gene TRBJ2-7, with TRBD1 identical over 8 bases. CDR1 LGHNA and CDR2 YNFKEQ come from the germline V gene. V lost 3 bases and J lost 1; bases outside the gene matches: 2. CDR3 size: 14 residues.

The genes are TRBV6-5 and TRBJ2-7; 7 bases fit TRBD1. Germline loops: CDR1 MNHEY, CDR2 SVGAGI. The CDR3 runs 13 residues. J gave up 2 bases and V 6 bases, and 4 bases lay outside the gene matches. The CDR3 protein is CASRTGTAYEQYF. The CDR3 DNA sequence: TGTGCCAGCAGAACCGGGACAGCCTACGAGCAGTACTTC.

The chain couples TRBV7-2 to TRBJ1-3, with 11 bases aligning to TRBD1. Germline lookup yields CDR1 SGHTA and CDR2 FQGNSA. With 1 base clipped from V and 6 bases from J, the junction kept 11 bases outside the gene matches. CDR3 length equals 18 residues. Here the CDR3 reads CASSLVLLSDRGQNTIYF. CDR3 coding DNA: TGTGCCAGCAGCTTAGTTCTCTTGTCGGACAGGGGGCAAAACACCATATATTTT.

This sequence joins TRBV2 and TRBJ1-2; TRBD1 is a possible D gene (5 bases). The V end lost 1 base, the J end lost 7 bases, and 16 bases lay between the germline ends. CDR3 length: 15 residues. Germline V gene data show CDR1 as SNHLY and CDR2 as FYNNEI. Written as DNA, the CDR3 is TGTGCCAGCAGTGAAGTCTCGGGGGTATGGAGTGGCTACACCTTC. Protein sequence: CASSEVSGVWSGYTF.

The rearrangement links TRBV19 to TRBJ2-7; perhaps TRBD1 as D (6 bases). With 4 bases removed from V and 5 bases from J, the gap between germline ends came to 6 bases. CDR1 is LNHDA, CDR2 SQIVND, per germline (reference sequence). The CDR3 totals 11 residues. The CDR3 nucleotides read TGTGCCAGTAGTACAGGGGACGAGCAGTACTTC. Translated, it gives CASSTGDEQYF. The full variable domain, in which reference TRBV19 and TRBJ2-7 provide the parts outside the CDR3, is DGGITQSPKYLFRKEGQNVTLSCEQNLNHDAMYWYRQDPGQGLRLIYYSQIVNDFQKGDIAEGYSVSREKKESFPLTVTSAQKNPTAFYLCASSTGDEQYFGPGTRLTVT.

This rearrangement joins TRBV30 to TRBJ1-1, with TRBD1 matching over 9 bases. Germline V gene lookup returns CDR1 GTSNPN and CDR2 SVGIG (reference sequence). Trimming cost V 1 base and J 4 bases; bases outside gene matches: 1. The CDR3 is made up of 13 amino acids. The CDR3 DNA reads TGTGCCTGGAGTGCGGACAGGGGCACTGAAGCTTTCTTT. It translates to CAWSADRGTEAFF.

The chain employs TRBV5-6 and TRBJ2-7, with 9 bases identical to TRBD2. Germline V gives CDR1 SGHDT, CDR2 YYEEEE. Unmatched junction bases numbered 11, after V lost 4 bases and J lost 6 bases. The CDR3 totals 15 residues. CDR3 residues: CASSPTRGGIGEQYF. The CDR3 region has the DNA TGTGCCAGCAGCCCTACGCGGGGGGGTATTGGCGAGCAGTACTTC.

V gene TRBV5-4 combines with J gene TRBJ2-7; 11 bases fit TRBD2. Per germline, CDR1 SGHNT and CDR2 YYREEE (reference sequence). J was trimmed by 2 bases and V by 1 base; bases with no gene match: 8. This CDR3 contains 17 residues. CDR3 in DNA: TGTGCCAGCAGCTTGTCTCCTAGCGGGGGGATAGCCTACGAGCAGTACTTC. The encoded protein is CASSLSPSGGIAYEQYF. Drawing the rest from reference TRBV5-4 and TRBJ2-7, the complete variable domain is ETGVTQSPTHLIKTRGQQVTLRCSSQSGHNTVSWYQQALGQGPQFIFQYYREEENGRGNFPPRFSGLQFPNYSSELNVNALELDDSALYLCASSLSPSGGIAYEQYFGPGTRLTVT.

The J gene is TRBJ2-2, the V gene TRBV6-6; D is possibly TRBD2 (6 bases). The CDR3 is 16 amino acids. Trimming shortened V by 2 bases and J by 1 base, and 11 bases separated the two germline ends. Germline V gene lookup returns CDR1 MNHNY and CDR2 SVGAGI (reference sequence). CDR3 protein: CASSYSPGLNTGELFF. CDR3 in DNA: TGTGCCAGCAGTTACAGCCCGGGACTGAACACCGGGGAGCTGTTTTTT.

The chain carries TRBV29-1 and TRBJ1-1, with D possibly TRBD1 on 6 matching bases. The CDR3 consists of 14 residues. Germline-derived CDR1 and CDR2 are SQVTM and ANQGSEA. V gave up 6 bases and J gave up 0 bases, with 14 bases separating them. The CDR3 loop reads CSVERDIMNTEAFF. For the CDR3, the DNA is TGCAGCGTAGAGCGGGACATCATGAACACTGAAGCTTTCTTT.

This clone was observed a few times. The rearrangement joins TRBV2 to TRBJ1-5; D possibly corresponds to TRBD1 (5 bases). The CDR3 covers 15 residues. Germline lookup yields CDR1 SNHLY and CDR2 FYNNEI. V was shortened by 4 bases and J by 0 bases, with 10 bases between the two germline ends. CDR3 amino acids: CASSGDLNSNQPQHF. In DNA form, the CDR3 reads TGTGCCAGCAGTGGGGACTTAAATAGCAATCAGCCCCAGCATTTT. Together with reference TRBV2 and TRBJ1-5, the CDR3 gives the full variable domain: EPEVTQTPSHQVTQMGQEVILRCVPISNHLYFYWYRQILGQKVEFLVSFYNNEISEKSEIFDDQFSVERPDGSNFTLKIRSTKLEDSAMYFCASSGDLNSNQPQHFGDGTRLSIL.

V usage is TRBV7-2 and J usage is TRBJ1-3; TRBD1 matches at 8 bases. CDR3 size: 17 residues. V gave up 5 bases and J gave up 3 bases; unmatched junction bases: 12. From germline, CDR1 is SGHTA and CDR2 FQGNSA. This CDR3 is CASSPRRQGQVGNTIYF. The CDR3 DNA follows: TGTGCCAGCAGCCCCCGGAGACAGGGGCAAGTTGGAAACACCATATATTTT.